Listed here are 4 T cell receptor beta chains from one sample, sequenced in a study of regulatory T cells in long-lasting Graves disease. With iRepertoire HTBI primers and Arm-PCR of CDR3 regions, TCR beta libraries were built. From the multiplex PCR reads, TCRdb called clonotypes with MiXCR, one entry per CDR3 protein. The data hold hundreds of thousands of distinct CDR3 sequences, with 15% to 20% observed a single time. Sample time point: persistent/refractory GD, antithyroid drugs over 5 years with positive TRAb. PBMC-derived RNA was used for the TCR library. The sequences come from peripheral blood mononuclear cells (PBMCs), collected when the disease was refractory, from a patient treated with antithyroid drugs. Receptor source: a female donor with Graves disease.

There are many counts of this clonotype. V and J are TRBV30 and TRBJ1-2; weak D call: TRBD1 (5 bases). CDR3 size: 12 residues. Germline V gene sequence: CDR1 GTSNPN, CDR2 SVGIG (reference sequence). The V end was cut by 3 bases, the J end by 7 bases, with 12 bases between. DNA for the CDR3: TGTGCCTGGAGCCGACAGACGGGTGGCTACACCTTC. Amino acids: CAWSRQTGGYTF.

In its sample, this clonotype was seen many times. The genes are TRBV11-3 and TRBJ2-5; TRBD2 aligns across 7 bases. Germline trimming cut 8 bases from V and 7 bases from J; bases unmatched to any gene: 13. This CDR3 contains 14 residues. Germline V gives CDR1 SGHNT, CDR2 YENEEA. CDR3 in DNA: TGTGCCAGCTCGGATTCGGGAGGCCAGGGGACCCAGTACTTC. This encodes CASSDSGGQGTQYF.

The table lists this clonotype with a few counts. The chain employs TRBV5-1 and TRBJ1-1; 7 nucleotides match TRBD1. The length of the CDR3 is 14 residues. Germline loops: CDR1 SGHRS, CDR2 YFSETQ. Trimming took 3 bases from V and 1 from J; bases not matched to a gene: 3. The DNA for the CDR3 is TGCGCCAGCAGCTGGGGGACAGCGAACACTGAAGCTTTCTTT. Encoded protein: CASSWGTANTEAFF.

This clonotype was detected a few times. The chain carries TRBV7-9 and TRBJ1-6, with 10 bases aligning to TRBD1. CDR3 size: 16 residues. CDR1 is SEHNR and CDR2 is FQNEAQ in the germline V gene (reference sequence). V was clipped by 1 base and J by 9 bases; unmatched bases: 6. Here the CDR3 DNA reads TGTGCCAGCAGCTTAGGGGACCGGGACAGGGGTTCACCCCTCCACTTT. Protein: CASSLGDRDRGSPLHF.